What follows are 10 T cell receptor beta chains derived from one specimen sequenced in a study of the immune and genomic landscape of osteosarcoma. The assay was immunoSEQ multiplex PCR, and TCRdb's table has in-frame clones only and misses some. The table includes under 1,500 clones, over 65% detected once. Sequencing input: primary tumor tissue from the femur. The receptors derive from a man aged 25 to 40 with osteosarcoma.

The J gene is TRBJ1-5, the V gene TRBV19; D remains ambiguous. CDR1 and CDR2 (germline): LNHDA, SQIVND (reference sequence). Between the trimmed V and J ends, which lost 5 bases and 0 bases, there was a span of 14 bases. The length of the CDR3 is 16 residues. The CDR3: CASSSLAVDSNQPQHF. In DNA form, the CDR3 reads TGTGCCAGTAGTTCCTTAGCTGTGGATAGCAATCAGCCCCAGCATTTT.

In this sample, this clone turned up once. The chain couples TRBV11-2 to TRBJ2-1; no definite D call. This CDR3 is built from 11 residues. The germline CDR1 and CDR2 sequences are SGHAT and FQNNGV. The germline V and J ends were trimmed by 5 bases and 7 bases, with 6 bases remaining between them. The chain's CDR3 is CASSPLNEQFF. CDR3 nucleotides: TGTGCCAGCAGCCCTCTGAATGAGCAGTTCTTC.

The genes are TRBV30 and TRBJ2-3, with 11 bases matching TRBD2. The junction had 0 bases not matched to a gene; V was cut back by 0 bases and J by 1 base. Per the germline V gene, CDR1 is GTSNPN and CDR2 is SVGIG (reference sequence). This CDR3 is 15 amino acids long. In DNA, the CDR3 is TGTGCCTGGAGTGTGACTAGCGGGGGCACAGATACGCAGTATTTT. Protein: CAWSVTSGGTDTQYF.

This sequence joins TRBV7-8 and TRBJ2-7, with 8 bases fitting TRBD1. The germline V gene has CDR1 SGHVS and CDR2 FQNEAQ. The V segment lost 5 bases and the J segment 6 bases; nucleotides outside the gene matches: 3. This CDR3 contains 12 residues. CDR3 DNA sequence: TGTGCCAGCAGCCCGGGACAGGTCGAGCAGTACTTC. Protein sequence: CASSPGQVEQYF.

The chain joins TRBV9 to TRBJ1-1, with D uncertain. The V end was cut by 4 bases, the J end by 0 bases, with 13 bases between. The CDR3 contains 15 residues. CDR1 is SGDLS and CDR2 is YYNGEE in the germline V gene. The chain's CDR3 is CASSPPRTVNTEAFF. The CDR3 coding sequence is TGTGCCAGCAGCCCTCCGCGGACGGTGAACACTGAAGCTTTCTTT.

J is TRBJ1-2 and V is TRBV9; D possibly corresponds to TRBD1 (5 bases). CDR1 and CDR2 from the germline V gene are SGDLS and YYNGEE. This CDR3 comprises 15 residues. Between the trimmed V and J ends, which lost 0 bases and 2 bases, there was a span of 11 bases. CDR3 coding DNA: TGTGCCAGCAGCGTAGATGGGGGTATGAACTATGGCTACACCTTC. Its protein is CASSVDGGMNYGYTF. The full variable domain, completed using reference TRBV9 and TRBJ1-2, is DSGVTQTPKHLITATGQRVTLRCSPRSGDLSVYWYQQSLDQGLQFLIQYYNGEERAKGNILERFSAQQFPDLHSELNLSSLELGDSALYFCASSVDGGMNYGYTFGSGTRLTVV.

The chain couples TRBV2 to TRBJ1-5; no firm D call. The CDR3 consists of 13 residues. Trimming pared 1 base from V and 3 bases from J, leaving 4 bases between. CDR1 is SNHLY, CDR2 FYNNEI, per germline. This chain's CDR3 is CASSEGNNQPQHF. The DNA of the CDR3 is TGTGCCAGCAGTGAAGGGAACAATCAGCCCCAGCATTTT.

This chain uses TRBV27 with TRBJ1-2, with TRBD1 matching over 10 bases. The trim removed 4 bases at V and 2 bases at J, leaving 10 bases unmatched. Germline V CDR1 and CDR2: MNHEY, SMNVEV (reference sequence). This CDR3 is built from 17 residues. CDR3 sequence reads: CASSYLTGGKWNYGYTF. The CDR3 nucleotides are TGTGCCAGCAGTTACCTGACAGGGGGCAAATGGAACTATGGCTACACCTTC.

The V and J genes are TRBV2 and TRBJ1-2, with 9 bases aligning to TRBD1. With V trimmed by 1 base and J by 9 bases, 6 bases remained unmatched. The CDR3 is 14 amino acids. Per germline, CDR1 SNHLY and CDR2 FYNNEI. This chain's CDR3 is CASSEEGDRDRYTF. CDR3 bases: TGTGCCAGCAGTGAAGAGGGGGACAGGGATCGCTACACCTTC.

This clone was detected a few times. J is TRBJ1-1 and V is TRBV30; TRBD1 agrees at 11 bases. V shed 2 bases and J 3 bases; nucleotides not matched to a gene: 8. This CDR3 is 16 amino acids long. Germline CDR1 and CDR2: GTSNPN and SVGIG (reference sequence). CDR3 protein: CAWSWTRDRGDTEAFF. The CDR3 DNA follows: TGTGCCTGGAGTTGGACCCGGGACAGGGGGGACACTGAAGCTTTCTTT. Full variable domain (rest looked up from reference TRBV30 and TRBJ1-1): SQTIHQWPATLVQPVGSPLSLECTVEGTSNPNLYWYRQAAGRGLQLLFYSVGIGQISSEVPQNLSASRPQDRQFILSSKKLLLSDSGFYLCAWSWTRDRGDTEAFFGQGTRLTVV.